This is a list of T cell receptor beta chains from one sample in a study of patients and donors after allogeneic stem cell transplantation. One entry per CDR3 protein results from TCRdb running MiXCR on the RT-PCR reads. This repertoire shows 410,000 or so distinct CDR3 sequences, roughly 17% found once; its top ten account for 6% to 8%. The material sequenced was blood, either unsorted or a sorted T cell fraction (not recorded which). Receptors originate from a human donor who was either an allogeneic HSCT recipient or a stem cell or donor lymphocyte infusion donor (not recorded which). It is not recorded whose cells these are; they may come from a transplant donor. Both conserved end residues are part of each CDR3. Fields, in order: J gene, clone size, D gene, V gene, CDR3 protein, CDR3 DNA. The D gene is left open where the match is weak. Clone sizes are given selectively: once, few, many, or a class where the clone is expanded.

TRBJ2-3 | many | - | TRBV5-1 | CASSNPRGEDTQYF | TGCGCCAGCAGCAACCCTAGGGGTGAAGATACGCAGTATTTT
TRBJ1-1 | few | - | TRBV20-1 | CSARGYRDNLNTEAFF | TGCAGTGCTAGAGGCTACAGGGATAACCTGAACACTGAAGCTTTCTTT
TRBJ1-6 | once | TRBD1 | TRBV19 | CASNHRGTNSPLHF | TGTGCCAGTAACCACAGGGGGACAAATTCACCCCTCCACTTT
TRBJ2-7 | - | - | TRBV7-2 | CASSTQEGSSYEQYF | TGTGCCAGCAGCACCCAGGAGGGGTCCTCCTACGAGCAGTACTTC
TRBJ2-1 | many | TRBD2 | TRBV3-1 | CASSLPGGSKYNEQFF | TGTGCCAGCAGCCTCCCAGGCGGGAGCAAATACAATGAGCAGTTCTTC
TRBJ2-1 | - | TRBD2 | TRBV5-1 | CASSPTVTSGIGGEQFF | TGCGCCAGCAGCCCGACGGTGACTAGCGGGATCGGGGGTGAGCAGTTCTTC
TRBJ2-7 | - | - | TRBV7-8 | CASSLGSAGLGNEQYF | TGTGCCAGCAGCTTAGGTTCTGCAGGGCTAGGGAACGAGCAGTACTTC
TRBJ2-3 | few | - | TRBV4-1 | CASSHYRDDTQYF | TGCGCCAGCAGCCATTACAGGGATGATACGCAGTATTTT
TRBJ2-7 | few | TRBD1 | TRBV10-3 | CAIRPGTGTYEQYF | TGTGCCATCAGACCTGGGACAGGAACCTACGAGCAGTACTTC
TRBJ1-1 | few | TRBD1 | TRBV15 | CATSRDRGVGRTEAFF | TGTGCCACCAGCAGGGACAGGGGTGTAGGAAGGACTGAAGCTTTCTTT
TRBJ2-7 | few | - | TRBV2 | CASSEFLGPTTYEQYF | TGTGCCAGCAGTGAGTTCCTTGGACCCACCACCTACGAGCAGTACTTC
TRBJ2-1 | many | - | TRBV11-2 | CASSLSWEITYFYNEQFF | TGTGCCAGCAGCTTAAGTTGGGAGATAACCTACTTCTACAATGAGCAGTTCTTC
TRBJ1-5 | - | TRBD1 | TRBV6-5 | CASSYSRTGDNQPQHF | TGTGCCAGCAGTTACTCTAGGACAGGGGACAATCAGCCCCAGCATTTT
TRBJ1-2 | - | - | TRBV6-1 | CASRDTLIPYGYTF | TGTGCCAGCAGGGACACCCTCATCCCCTATGGCTACACCTTC
TRBJ2-3 | few | TRBD1 | TRBV27 | CASIDRGRVTDTQYF | TGTGCCAGCATAGACAGGGGGCGGGTCACAGATACGCAGTATTTT
TRBJ1-5 | - | TRBD1 | TRBV6-5 | CASSLTGTGSNQPQHF | TGTGCCAGCAGTTTAACCGGGACAGGTAGCAATCAGCCCCAGCATTTT
TRBJ1-2 | once | - | TRBV20-1 | CSASSRPNYGYTF | TGCAGTGCTAGCTCAAGGCCTAACTATGGCTACACCTTC
TRBJ1-1 | - | - | TRBV6-2/TRBV6-3 | CASSYNWGGTEAFF | TGTGCCAGCAGTTATAACTGGGGGGGCACTGAAGCTTTCTTT
TRBJ2-5 | - | TRBD1 | TRBV5-1 | CASSLDGQGWETQYF | TGCGCCAGCAGCTTGGACGGACAGGGGTGGGAGACCCAGTACTTC
TRBJ2-1 | - | TRBD2 | TRBV3-1 | CASSQPMAGGSNEQFF | TGTGCCAGCAGCCAACCCATGGCGGGAGGGTCAAATGAGCAGTTCTTC
TRBJ2-3 | few | - | TRBV5-1 | CASSEGELGDTQYF | TGCGCCAGCAGTGAGGGGGAATTGGGAGATACGCAGTATTTT
TRBJ2-2 | many | - | TRBV7-6 | CASSSMNTGELFF | TGTGCCAGCAGCTCCATGAACACCGGGGAGCTGTTTTTT
TRBJ1-1 | - | - | TRBV27 | CASSWAPGTEAFF | TGTGCCAGCAGTTGGGCCCCAGGCACTGAAGCTTTCTTT
TRBJ1-1 | - | - | TRBV3-1 | CASSQGVRNTEAFF | TGTGCCAGCAGCCAGGGGGTGAGGAACACTGAAGCTTTCTTT
TRBJ2-1 | few | TRBD2 | TRBV4-1 | CASSQDDMGSGLAGTAYYNEQFF | TGCGCCAGCAGCCAAGATGATATGGGATCGGGACTAGCGGGGACCGCCTACTACAATGAGCAGTTCTTC
TRBJ1-2 | - | - | TRBV7-2 | CASSLVGDLNYGYTF | TGTGCCAGCAGCTTAGTCGGGGATCTTAACTATGGCTACACCTTC
TRBJ2-1 | few | TRBD2 | TRBV18 | CASSPPSGTSSYNEQFF | TGTGCCAGCTCACCGCCCAGCGGGACGAGCTCCTACAATGAGCAGTTCTTC
TRBJ2-7 | - | - | TRBV20-1 | CSARGDPFYEQYF | TGCAGTGCTAGAGGAGACCCGTTTTACGAGCAGTACTTC
TRBJ2-3 | - | - | TRBV11-2 | CASSTPGTRADTQYF | TGTGCCAGCAGCACCCCCGGGACGAGAGCAGATACGCAGTATTTT
TRBJ2-1 | - | TRBD1 | TRBV5-1 | CASSSYRGFYNEQFF | TGCGCCAGCAGTTCCTACAGGGGGTTCTACAATGAGCAGTTCTTC
TRBJ1-6 | few | - | TRBV7-9 | CASSPGGDSPLHF | TGTGCCAGCAGCCCTGGGGGGGACTCACCCCTCCACTTT
TRBJ2-3 | few | TRBD1 | TRBV7-3 | CASSLSQGANTQYF | TGTGCCAGCAGCTTATCACAGGGGGCAAATACGCAGTATTTT
TRBJ2-1 | many | - | TRBV12-3/TRBV12-4 | CASSFPEREINEQFF | TGTGCCAGCAGCTTCCCCGAGCGCGAGATCAATGAGCAGTTCTTC
TRBJ2-1 | few | - | TRBV7-2 | CASSRQGGDEQFF | TGTGCCAGCAGCCGCCAGGGGGGGGATGAGCAGTTCTTC
TRBJ1-5 | - | TRBD1 | TRBV5-1 | CASSATGGQNQPQHF | TGCGCCAGCAGCGCAACAGGGGGCCAAAATCAGCCCCAGCATTTT
TRBJ1-1 | few | - | TRBV4-1 | CASSPLDTVNTEAFF | TGCGCCAGCAGCCCCTTGGACACGGTTAACACTGAAGCTTTCTTT
TRBJ1-1 | - | - | TRBV2 | CASSEERGAVAFF | TGTGCCAGCAGTGAAGAACGGGGGGCGGTAGCTTTCTTT
TRBJ2-3 | few | TRBD2 | TRBV4-2 | CASSQEGLASSTDTQYF | TGTGCCAGCAGCCAAGAGGGACTAGCCTCTAGCACAGATACGCAGTATTTT
TRBJ2-3 | - | TRBD2 | TRBV6-5 | CASSYSNSGRALDTQYF | TGTGCCAGCAGTTACTCGAATAGCGGGAGGGCCTTGGATACGCAGTATTTT
TRBJ2-7 | - | - | TRBV20-1 | CSARAETYEQYF | TGCAGTGCTAGAGCAGAGACCTACGAGCAGTACTTC
TRBJ1-1 | few | - | TRBV6-1 | CASSPLSENTEAFF | TGTGCCAGCAGTCCCCTCTCAGAGAACACTGAAGCTTTCTTT
TRBJ2-5 | - | - | TRBV9 | CASSAGTPRETQYF | TGTGCCAGCAGCGCCGGGACACCTCGGGAGACCCAGTACTTC
TRBJ2-3 | few | - | TRBV6-1 | CASSWGTEDTQYF | TGTGCCAGCAGCTGGGGGACGGAAGATACGCAGTATTTT
TRBJ2-2 | - | - | TRBV20-1 | CSAIMMRGTGELFF | TGCAGTGCTATAATGATGAGGGGGACCGGGGAGCTGTTTTTT
TRBJ2-5 | few | - | TRBV3-1 | CASRIIGGSRGETQYF | TGTGCCAGCCGCATAATTGGGGGGTCCAGGGGAGAGACCCAGTACTTC
TRBJ2-7 | many | - | TRBV12-3/TRBV12-4 | CASSFAGAEQYF | TGTGCCAGCAGTTTCGCTGGCGCCGAGCAGTACTTC
TRBJ1-4 | - | - | TRBV6-1 | CASRRTGPGEKLFF | TGTGCCAGCAGACGGACGGGGCCGGGTGAAAAACTGTTTTTT
TRBJ1-2 | - | - | TRBV7-9 | CASSLNGFNYGYTF | TGTGCCAGCAGCTTAAACGGATTTAACTATGGCTACACCTTC
TRBJ1-2 | - | TRBD1 | TRBV27 | CASSYAGTGDYGYTF | TGTGCCAGCAGTTACGCCGGGACAGGGGACTATGGCTACACCTTC
TRBJ1-2 | - | TRBD1 | TRBV7-2 | CASSRQGENYGYTF | TGTGCCAGCAGCAGACAGGGGGAAAACTATGGCTACACCTTC